This TCR beta chain was obtained from a study of blood T cell repertoires in COVID-19. Across the study: COVID-19 samples from acute and convalescent phases originated in the United States, Italy and Spain. From T cells, B-cell-depleted T cells, or PBMCs came the material, which was cDNA or gDNA.

Original processing methods: From reference gene primer amplification, estimates of nucleated cell counts were derived. Clones were sequenced by immunoSEQ multiplex PCR, and TCRdb holds only the in-frame ones, with some missing. V, J and clone size were drawn from that table, and D and trimming were deduced from the DNA. This sample has fewer than 110,000 clones, with about three quarters found just once. Trimming cost V 4 bases and J 0 bases; bases outside gene matches: 10. CDR1 is SQVTM, CDR2 ANQGSEA, per germline. The CDR3 is made up of 16 amino acids. This clone was counted between two and nine times.

The chain joins TRBV29-1 to TRBJ2-7; 9 positions agree with TRBD1. The receptor was derived from a man in his 70s with acute or convalescent COVID-19. The sequenced sample was peripheral blood. The CDR3: CSVASGQGRSSYEQYF. CDR3 bases: TGCAGCGTTGCTTCGGGACAGGGACGGAGCTCCTACGAGCAGTACTTC.